The present entry profiles one T cell receptor (beta chain) with its context. Germline V CDR1 and CDR2: SGHRS, YFSETQ. CDR3 length: 14 amino acids. Trimming removed 3 bases at V and 2 bases at J, with 12 bases between. The data are from a study of T cell responses to AZD1222 COVID-19 vaccine. The method was immunoSEQ multiplex PCR; TCRdb's version includes in-frame clones alone and lacks a portion of them. The data contain about 110,000 clones, about 85% of them singletons. The receptor comes from an adult in good health. Sequenced here: peripheral blood, sampled on day 0 of AZD1222 vaccination. The chain links TRBV5-1 to TRBJ2-7; the D gene is possibly TRBD2 (6 bases). The CDR3 loop reads CASSSGGETYEQYF. As DNA, the CDR3 is TGCGCCAGCAGCTCCGGCGGGGAGACCTACGAGCAGTACTTC. The entire variable domain, with the rest obtained from reference TRBV5-1 and TRBJ2-7, is as follows: KAGVTQTPRYLIKTRGQQVTLSCSPISGHRSVSWYQQTPGQGLQFLFEYFSETQRNKGNFPGRFSGRQFSNSRSEMNVSTLELGDSALYLCASSSGGETYEQYFGPGTRLTVT.